The 5 T cell receptor beta chains reported below all come from one sample, sequenced in a study of T cell responses to AZD1222 COVID-19 vaccine. Some clones are missing from TCRdb's copy, which holds only in-frame ones; the method was immunoSEQ multiplex PCR. The repertoire holds tens of thousands of clones, with 92% as singletons. Sequencing was performed on peripheral blood, taken on day 0 of AZD1222 vaccination. All receptors derive from an adult in good health.

This clone has just one count. The chain is built from TRBV6-5 and TRBJ1-1; D not resolved. Germline V lookup: CDR1 MNHEY, CDR2 SVGAGI. V was trimmed by 4 bases and J by 0 bases, leaving 15 bases between them. This CDR3 has 16 residues. CDR3: CASSFGSPSMNTEAFF. The CDR3 region has the DNA TGTGCCAGCAGTTTTGGAAGTCCCAGCATGAACACTGAAGCTTTCTTT.

This rearrangement joins TRBV12-3 or TRBV12-4 to TRBJ2-5; D might be TRBD1 (5 bases). V shed 1 base and J shed 2 bases, with 5 bases lying between them. This CDR3 is 13 amino acids long. The CDR3 coding sequence is TGTGCCAGCAGTTTAGGGACACAAGAGACCCAGTACTTC. Translation: CASSLGTQETQYF.

This sequence joins TRBV6-2 or TRBV6-3 and TRBJ2-3; 11 bases match TRBD2. The junction had 7 bases not matched to a gene; V was cut back by 2 bases and J by 3 bases. Germline loops: CDR1 MNHEY, CDR2 SVGEGT. This CDR3 comprises 17 residues. CDR3 amino acids: CASSYVIAGGPTDTQYF. DNA for the CDR3: TGTGCCAGCAGTTACGTAATAGCGGGAGGGCCAACAGATACGCAGTATTTT.

V gene TRBV7-2 combines with J gene TRBJ2-7, with 8 bases matching TRBD2. The V gene end was trimmed by 2 bases and the J gene end by 4 bases; junction bases not matched to a gene: 16. This CDR3 contains 18 residues. The V gene's germline CDR1 is SGHTA and CDR2 FQGNSA. Here the CDR3 reads CASSLTLAEAYLQYEQYF. CDR3 DNA sequence: TGTGCCAGCAGCTTAACACTAGCGGAGGCCTACCTACAATACGAGCAGTACTTC. The full variable domain, rest sourced from reference TRBV7-2 and TRBJ2-7, is GAGVSQSPSNKVTEKGKDVELRCDPISGHTALYWYRQSLGQGLEFLIYFQGNSAPDKSGLPSDRFSAERTGGSVSTLTIQRTQQEDSAVYLCASSLTLAEAYLQYEQYFGPGTRLTVT.

The chain links TRBV5-1 to TRBJ2-3; 9 positions match TRBD2. The CDR3 is 14 residues long. Germline-derived CDR1 and CDR2 are SGHRS and YFSETQ. Germline trimming cut 4 bases from V and 6 bases from J; bases unmatched to any gene: 6. The CDR3 is CASSPGTSRDTQYF. CDR3 coding DNA: TGCGCCAGCAGCCCAGGGACTAGCCGGGATACGCAGTATTTT.